This T cell receptor beta chain emerged from a study of graft-versus-host responses after intestinal transplantation. Overall study results and limits: Ileal or blood samples showed some GvH clones first, and such clones were also found in recipient marrow.

Sequenced by immunoSEQ multiplex PCR; TCRdb stores in-frame clones only, minus some. Here the sample spans about 97,000 clones, around nine tenths being singletons. As for this clone: The antigen is unknown.

V gave up 4 bases and J gave up 7 bases; unmatched junction bases: 5. The CDR3 loop spans 14 amino acids. From germline, CDR1 is LNHDA and CDR2 SQIVND (reference sequence). The rearrangement joins TRBV19 to TRBJ2-2; 8 bases agree with TRBD2. This TCR was recovered from a human patient who received an intestinal transplant, so some T cells may come from the graft donor. This material consisted of PBMCs, taken 450 to 480 days after intestinal transplant. CDR3 coding DNA: TGTGCCAGTAGTAACAGCGGGGGTGTCGGGGAGCTGTTTTTT. This translates into CASSNSGGVGELFF.